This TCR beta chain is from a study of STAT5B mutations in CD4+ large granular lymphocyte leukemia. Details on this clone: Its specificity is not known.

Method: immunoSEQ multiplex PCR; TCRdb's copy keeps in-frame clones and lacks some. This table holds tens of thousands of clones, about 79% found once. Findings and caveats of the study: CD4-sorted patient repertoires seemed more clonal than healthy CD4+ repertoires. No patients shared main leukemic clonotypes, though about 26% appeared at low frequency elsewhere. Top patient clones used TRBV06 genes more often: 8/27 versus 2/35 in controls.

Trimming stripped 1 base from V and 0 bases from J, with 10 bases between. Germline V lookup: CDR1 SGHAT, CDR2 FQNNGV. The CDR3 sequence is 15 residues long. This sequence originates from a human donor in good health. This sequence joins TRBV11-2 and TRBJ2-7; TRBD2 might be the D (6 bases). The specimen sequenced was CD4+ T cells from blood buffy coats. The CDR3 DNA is TGTGCCAGCAGCTTAGGCCAGCGGGCCTCCTACGAGCAGTACTTC. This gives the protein CASSLGQRASYEQYF.